One and the same sample provided the 4 T cell receptor beta chains below, sequenced in a study of cytomegalovirus exposure and HLA in healthy donors. Sequenced by immunoSEQ multiplex PCR; TCRdb stores in-frame clones only, minus some. Among 70,000 or so clones listed, 94% were seen once. Input material: PBMCs. Receptors were obtained from a woman between 18 and 29 years old in good health and CMV-seropositive.

This sequence joins TRBV7-3 and TRBJ2-3; D is unresolved. Trimming shortened V by 8 bases and J by 1 base, and 4 bases separated the two germline ends. The germline V gene encodes CDR1 SGHTA and CDR2 FQGTGA. This CDR3 contains 11 residues. The CDR3 DNA sequence: TGTGCCAGCCGGGGCACAGATACGCAGTATTTT. As protein: CASRGTDTQYF.

V is TRBV19 and J is TRBJ2-2; 7 bases line up with TRBD2. Looked up from germline, CDR1 is LNHDA and CDR2 is SQIVND (reference sequence). The length of the CDR3 is 15 residues. V lost 4 bases to trimming and J lost 0 bases; unmatched junction nucleotides: 2. The CDR3 DNA reads TGTGCCAGTAGTACCCTAGCGGCGAACACCGGGGAGCTGTTTTTT. Its protein is CASSTLAANTGELFF. Based on the CDR3 plus reference TRBV19 and TRBJ2-2, the full variable domain is DGGITQSPKYLFRKEGQNVTLSCEQNLNHDAMYWYRQDPGQGLRLIYYSQIVNDFQKGDIAEGYSVSREKKESFPLTVTSAQKNPTAFYLCASSTLAANTGELFFGEGSRLTVL.

V usage is TRBV18 and J usage is TRBJ2-1, with D possibly TRBD2 on 8 matching bases. Germline CDR1 is KGHSH and CDR2 is LQKENI. V was shortened by 6 bases and J by 5 bases, with 20 bases between the two germline ends. This CDR3 has 16 residues. This chain's CDR3 is CASSHTGAGGHNEQFF. DNA for the CDR3: TGTGCCAGCTCCCATACAGGGGCGGGAGGACACAATGAGCAGTTCTTC.

The chain recombines TRBV5-5 with TRBJ2-7, with 7 nucleotides matching TRBD1. J lost 9 bases, V lost 0 bases, and 9 bases had no gene match. Germline values: CDR1 SGHKS, CDR2 YYEKEE (reference sequence). CDR3 length: 14 residues. The DNA of the CDR3 is TGTGCCAGCAGCTTGGAGTTCAGGGGGACGGGGCAGTACTTC. Encoded protein: CASSLEFRGTGQYF.